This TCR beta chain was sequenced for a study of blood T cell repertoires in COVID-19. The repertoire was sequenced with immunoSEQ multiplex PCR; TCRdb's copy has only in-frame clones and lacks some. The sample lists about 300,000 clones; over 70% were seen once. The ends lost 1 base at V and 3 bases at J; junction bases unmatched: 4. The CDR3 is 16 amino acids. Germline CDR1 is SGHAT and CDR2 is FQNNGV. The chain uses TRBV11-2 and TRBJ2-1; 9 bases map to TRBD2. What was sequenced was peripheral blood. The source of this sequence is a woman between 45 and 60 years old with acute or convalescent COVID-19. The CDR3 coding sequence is TGTGCCAGCAGCTTAGGAGCGGGAGGATACTACAATGAGCAGTTCTTC. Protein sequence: CASSLGAGGYYNEQFF.